What follows describes a single TCR beta chain. As yet, its antigen is unknown. These data come from a study of graft-versus-host responses after intestinal transplantation. Across the whole study: Each recipient received anti-thymocyte globulin induction, then tacrolimus and steroids for 2 to 4 years.

Clones were sequenced by immunoSEQ multiplex PCR, and TCRdb holds only the in-frame ones, with some missing. The data hold approximately 90,000 clones, with roughly nine tenths observed a single time. The clonotype was recovered from a human donor who was the organ donor for an intestinal transplant. Specimen: unstimulated CD4+ T cells sorted from spleen or lymph node cells, collected before transplant.

CDR3 sequence (DNA): TGTGCCAGCAGCCACAGGGGGGGGGAGCTGTTTTTT. Protein product: CASSHRGGELFF. V usage is TRBV5-4 and J usage is TRBJ2-2, with 8 bases identical to TRBD1. Germline V gives CDR1 SGHNT, CDR2 YYREEE (reference sequence). The CDR3 totals 12 residues. J gave up 8 bases and V 4 bases, and 1 base lay outside the gene matches. The variable domain in full, with the rest retrieved from reference TRBV5-4 and TRBJ2-2, is ETGVTQSPTHLIKTRGQQVTLRCSSQSGHNTVSWYQQALGQGPQFIFQYYREEENGRGNFPPRFSGLQFPNYSSELNVNALELDDSALYLCASSHRGGELFFGEGSRLTVL.